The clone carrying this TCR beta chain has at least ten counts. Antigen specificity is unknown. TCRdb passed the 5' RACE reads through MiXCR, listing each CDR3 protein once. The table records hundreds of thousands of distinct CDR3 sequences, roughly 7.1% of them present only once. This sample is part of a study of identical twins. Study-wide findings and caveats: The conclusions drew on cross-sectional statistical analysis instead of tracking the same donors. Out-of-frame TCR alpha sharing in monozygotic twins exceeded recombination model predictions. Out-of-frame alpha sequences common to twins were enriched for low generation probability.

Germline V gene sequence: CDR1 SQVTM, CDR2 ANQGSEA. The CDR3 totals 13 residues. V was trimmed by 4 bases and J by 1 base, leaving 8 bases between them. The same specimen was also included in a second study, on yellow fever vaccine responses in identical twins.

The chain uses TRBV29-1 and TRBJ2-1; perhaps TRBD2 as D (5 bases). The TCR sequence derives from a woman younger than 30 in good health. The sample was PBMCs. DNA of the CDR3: TGCAGCGTTGGAGCGGTTTCCTACAATGAGCAGTTCTTC. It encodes CSVGAVSYNEQFF.